The sequence of this T cell receptor (beta chain) was determined in a study of blood T cell repertoires in COVID-19. CDR1 and CDR2 from the germline V gene are LGHDT and YNNKEL (reference sequence). V lost 0 bases to trimming and J lost 5 bases, with 17 bases between them. The CDR3 is 16 residues long. The table came from immunoSEQ multiplex PCR; TCRdb's copy has only in-frame clones and leaves some out. The data show about 480,000 clones, roughly 90% seen once. The rearrangement uses TRBV3-1 (or the pseudogene TRBV3-2) and TRBJ2-7; TRBD2 is a possible D gene (5 bases). This sequence was found in a woman in her 40s who had recovered from COVID-19. The sample was PBMCs or T cells enriched from blood (not recorded which). The CDR3 loop is CASSQDPIMDCHEQYF. CDR3 bases: TGTGCCAGCAGCCAAGATCCTATAATGGACTGCCACGAGCAGTACTTC.